Below, 13 T cell receptor beta chains from the same sample are listed, as sequenced in a study of PD-1 blockade in classical Hodgkin lymphoma (dated by TCRdb to the early 2020s). Explained via the paper, the time point label denotes: cycle 4 day 1 (C4D1), after 6 weeks of nivolumab. Relapse after autologous stem cell transplantation had occurred in all trial patients, and cohorts A, B and C were distinguished by prior brentuximab vedotin exposure. Libraries were made using the immunoSEQ multiplex PCR assay. Sourced from immuneACCESS, this table was stored by TCRdb with only in-frame sequences that have V and J called. A share of the clones is absent; for the studies checked, an unresolved V gene accounts for under half, and the remainder has no known explanation. Here the sample has tens of thousands of clones; about nine tenths occur a single time. The top ten clones comprise about 2.9% of the sample.

This sample comprised peripheral blood mononuclear cells (PBMCs), obtained before the fourth cycle of nivolumab. The receptors here all came from a human donor with classical Hodgkin lymphoma.

There are a few counts of this clone. The V call is TRBV7-9, the J call TRBJ1-6; 7 bases map to TRBD1. Germline CDR1 reads SEHNR; CDR2 reads FQNEAQ (reference sequence). The ends lost 5 bases at V and 4 bases at J; junction bases unmatched: 8. The CDR3 runs to 16 residues. CDR3 in DNA: TGTGCCAGCAGCACCCATCCAGGGGGTTATAATTCACCCCTCCACTTT. It codes for CASSTHPGGYNSPLHF.

The chain joins TRBV5-6 to TRBJ1-2; 7 positions agree with TRBD1. V dropped 1 base and J dropped 4; count of bases not matched to a gene: 10. Germline loops: CDR1 SGHDT, CDR2 YYEEEE. This CDR3 region has 16 residues. CDR3 in amino acids: CASSLHRSGGAYGYTF. In DNA form, the CDR3 reads TGTGCCAGCAGCTTGCATAGGTCAGGGGGAGCCTATGGCTACACCTTC.

The V and J genes are TRBV10-2 and TRBJ2-2, with 10 bases fitting TRBD1. Germline CDR1 is WSHSY and CDR2 is SAAADI. The CDR3 spans 14 residues. V lost 7 bases to trimming and J lost 6 bases; unmatched junction nucleotides: 5. The CDR3 nucleotides read TGCGCCAGCATAAATGACAGGGGGCCCGGGGAGCTGTTTTTT. Amino acids: CASINDRGPGELFF.

With respect to this clone: The junction does not match germline at one end; this may be a read error. The rearrangement uses TRBV23-1 and TRBJ1-6, with 9 bases that match TRBD1. TRBV23-1 is given ORF status, its function remaining uncertain. The CDR3 is 16 residues long. In nucleotides, the CDR3 is TGCGCCAGCAGTCAATCTGCCGACAGGGGGTCTTCACCCCCCCACTTT. Its translation: CASSQSADRGSSPPHF.

CDR3 amino acids: CATTGLDTEAFF. The CDR3 DNA follows: TGTGCCACCACAGGGTTGGACACTGAAGCTTTCTTT. The chain carries TRBV5-4 and TRBJ1-1, with D possibly TRBD1 on 6 matching bases. Trimming pared 9 bases from V and 3 bases from J, leaving 12 bases between. Germline loops: CDR1 SGHNT, CDR2 YYREEE (reference sequence). There are 12 residues in the CDR3.

The chain uses TRBV7-2 and TRBJ1-5; D may be TRBD1 (5 bases). CDR1 is SGHTA, CDR2 FQGNSA, per germline. CDR3 size: 15 residues. The V end was cut by 8 bases, the J end by 0 bases, with 14 bases between. The CDR3 coding sequence is TGTGCCAGCCGACTGGCGGACAATAGCAATCAGCCCCAGCATTTT. This sequence encodes CASRLADNSNQPQHF.

With regard to this clone: An end of the junction differs from the germline gene, which may be a read error. The CDR3 protein is CASSAHGLALDF. The CDR3, as DNA: TGTGCCAGCAGCGCCCACGGGCTAGCGTTGGATTTT. This chain uses TRBV7-9 with TRBJ2-3, with D maybe TRBD2 (6 bases). The CDR3 sequence is 12 residues long. Germline V gene data show CDR1 as SEHNR and CDR2 as FQNEAQ (reference sequence).

This clone came up once. The gene calls are TRBV11-1 and TRBJ2-7, with unresolved D. Trimming pared 0 bases from V and 3 bases from J, leaving 15 bases between. The V gene's germline CDR1 is SGHAT and CDR2 FQDESV (reference sequence). CDR3 length equals 16 residues. CDR3 nucleotides: TGTGCCAGCAGCTTAGCGGTCGGCCTTAGGGACTACGAGCAGTACTTC. Amino acids: CASSLAVGLRDYEQYF.

The genes are TRBV7-9 and TRBJ1-3; possibly TRBD1 for D (5 bases). The CDR3 loop spans 14 amino acids. The V gene's germline CDR1 is SEHNR and CDR2 FQNEAQ (reference sequence). The germline V and J ends were trimmed by 8 bases and 0 bases, with 11 bases remaining between them. The CDR3 protein is CASPGPVSGNTIYF. CDR3 sequence (DNA): TGTGCCAGCCCGGGACCAGTCTCTGGAAACACCATATATTTT.

V usage is TRBV9 and J usage is TRBJ2-1; 8 positions agree with TRBD2. CDR3 size: 14 residues. Germline CDR1 is SGDLS and CDR2 is YYNGEE. Trimming cost V 4 bases and J 9 bases; bases outside gene matches: 9. In nucleotides, the CDR3 is TGTGCCAGCAGCTCCGGACTAGCCGCCAGTGAGCAGTTCTTC. Translated, it gives CASSSGLAASEQFF.

This clone was observed a handful of times. This sequence joins TRBV27 and TRBJ2-7; TRBD1 agrees at 8 bases. The CDR3 sequence is 14 residues long. Losses at the gene ends were 6 bases for V and 2 bases for J; bases not matched to a gene: 6. Looked up from germline, CDR1 is MNHEY and CDR2 is SMNVEV (reference sequence). As DNA, the CDR3 is TGTGCCAGCAGCTACCGGGACAGGACCTACGAGCAGTACTTC. This codes for CASSYRDRTYEQYF.

V and J are TRBV4-1 and TRBJ2-1; tentative D call: TRBD2 (7 bases). This CDR3 is built from 17 residues. CDR1 is MGHRA, CDR2 YSYEKL, per germline. The V end lost 0 bases, the J end lost 5 bases, and 17 bases lay between the germline ends. The CDR3 DNA sequence: TGCGCCAGCAGCCAAGATCTAGGGGGGGTAAGGAACAATGAGCAGTTCTTC. This encodes CASSQDLGGVRNNEQFF.

In DNA, the CDR3 is TGCGCCAGCAGTTGGGACTCCTCCTACGAGCAGTACTTC. This sequence encodes CASSWDSSYEQYF. The chain joins TRBV23-1 to TRBJ2-7; D is perhaps TRBD2 (6 bases). TRBV23-1 is recorded as an ORF, its role being uncertain. V lost 5 bases to trimming and J lost 0 bases, with 8 bases between them. The CDR3 contains 13 residues.